Reported below is one T cell receptor beta chain. Its target antigen remains unknown. Base qualities were left out, and no much larger clone turns up one base away. The germline V gene (reference sequence) provides CDR1 GTSNPN and CDR2 SVGIG. Trimming removed 1 base from V and 0 bases from J, leaving 10 bases between the germline ends. The cysteine opens and the phenylalanine closes a CDR3 of 15 amino acids. The retained sequence is limited to the CDR3, 45 bases, with the frame set at the first base. This record comes from a study of blood T cell repertoires in COVID-19 (dated by TCRdb to about 2020). Notes on the research overall: Samples covering the acute and convalescent phases of COVID-19 were provided by collaborators in the United States, Italy and Spain. The prospective study material was composed of cDNA or gDNA derived from T cells, B-cell-depleted T cells, or PBMCs. The dataset comprised deeply sampled blood TCRbeta repertoires from subjects exposed to, actively infected with, or recovered from COVID-19. A freely available public database, intended as a resource for researchers studying the immune response to SARS-CoV-2, is where the repertoires were released. The samples were drawn from two sources: the first 160 participants of the ongoing ImmuneRACE study, and fewer than 1,500 subjects contributed by 6 global collaborators. Sample metadata almost always included a de-identified subject ID, COVID-19 status, age in years and sex. Where HLA class I and class II types were available, the types were taken from metadata supplied by the sample provider, not from assay-based typing. Findings and caveats that apply to the study as a whole: Clinical and demographic metadata were provided uncurated, with the amount varying by source and participant.

Each collaborating institution followed its own protocols to collect whole blood in K2EDTA tubes. For TCRbeta analysis, collaborators shipped samples in one of three forms: frozen whole blood, isolated PBMCs, or DNA extracted from either of those sample types. TCRbeta CDR3 regions were amplified from genomic DNA by means of the immunoSEQ Assay, a bias-controlled multiplex PCR. Concerning the study's data processing: Nucleated cell counts per sample were estimated from amplification of reference gene primers within the assay. Sequence reads were collapsed and filtered to measure the absolute abundance of every unique TCRbeta CDR3 rearrangement. Productive Simpson clonality was computed per sample as the square root of Simpson's diversity index over productive rearrangements. TCRdb stores this immuneACCESS table with in-frame sequences only. Part of the clones is absent; in the studies checked, under half of the shortfall reflects unresolved V genes, and no reason is known for the rest. V, J and clone size derive from that table, while D and trimming were established from the DNA sequence. Present in this sample are more than 50,000 clones, roughly 76% of which were seen just once. The ten largest clones capture about 47% of the sample.

Sequencing was carried out using peripheral blood. The sequence was obtained from a woman over 75 with acute or convalescent COVID-19. This sequence uses TRBV30 and TRBJ2-4; a tentative D match to TRBD1 spans 6 bases. The DNA reads TGTGCCTGGAGTGACACAGGGCTAGCCAAAAACATTCAGTACTTC. Its protein reads: CAWSDTGLAKNIQYF.